This is a list of T cell receptor beta chains from one sample in a study of shared T cell receptors in the human thymus. The protocol was immunoSEQ multiplex PCR, while the TCRdb copy is restricted to in-frame clones and leaves out a portion. The sample shows about 660,000 clones, around 87% of them seen only once. A further study also used this sample, focusing on human thymus T cells.

The material sequenced was thymocytes. The receptors come from a boy under two years old with a congenital heart defect. Each CDR3 is given with its conserved first and last residue.

TRBV4-3	CASSQGSGGQETQYF
TRBV25-1	CASSGQGFSTNEKLFF
TRBV11-2	CASSLVLGGLTEAFF
TRBV11-2	CASSTRLAGVYEQYF
TRBV14	CASSQGGLNTGELFF
TRBV30	CAWGEASGSSYEQYF
TRBV6-1	CASSEEEGRGITADTQYF
TRBV5-6	CASSLHEQGYHYGYTF
TRBV9	CASSVEGTDYNEQFF
TRBV19	CASRYACRRDTQYF
TRBV5-1	CASSLGGGDTDTDTQYF
TRBV25-1	CASKAGARTSGSTDTQYF
TRBV10-3	CATVGSIGGRTDTQYF
TRBV7-9	CASSSSGSKPYNEQFF
TRBV7-2	CASSLASGGPDEQYF
TRBV6-4	CASRPTTSGSTDTQYF